Presented here are 10 T cell receptor beta chains from one specimen sequenced in a study of T cell responses to AZD1222 COVID-19 vaccine. The protocol was immunoSEQ multiplex PCR, while the TCRdb copy is restricted to in-frame clones and leaves out a portion. The table includes roughly 100,000 clones, roughly nine tenths detected once. Sample: peripheral blood, taken 28 days after the second AZD1222 dose. Receptors originate from an adult who received the AZD1222 COVID-19 vaccine.

The chain uses TRBV7-2 and TRBJ2-3; 8 bases match TRBD2. Germline CDR1 and CDR2: SGHTA and FQGNSA. Unmatched junction bases numbered 6, after V lost 2 bases and J lost 5 bases. The CDR3 sequence is 15 residues long. The CDR3 region is CASSLTGGGLDTQYF. CDR3 nucleotide sequence: TGTGCCAGCAGCTTAACGGGAGGGGGACTAGATACGCAGTATTTT. The whole variable domain, remainder taken from reference TRBV7-2 and TRBJ2-3, is GAGVSQSPSNKVTEKGKDVELRCDPISGHTALYWYRQSLGQGLEFLIYFQGNSAPDKSGLPSDRFSAERTGGSVSTLTIQRTQQEDSAVYLCASSLTGGGLDTQYFGPGTRLTVL.

The CDR3 reads CASKLGTEAFF. The DNA of the CDR3 is TGTGCCAGCAAACTCGGCACTGAAGCTTTCTTT. The rearrangement links TRBV28 to TRBJ1-1; D is unclear. The CDR3 sequence is 11 residues long. The germline V gene encodes CDR1 MDHEN and CDR2 SYDVKM. V was pared by 7 bases and J by 4 bases, with 7 bases between.

This rearrangement joins TRBV6-1 to TRBJ1-1, with D perhaps TRBD1 (6 bases). The CDR3 is 17 amino acids. Germline V lookup: CDR1 MNHNS, CDR2 SASEGT. Trimming shortened V by 1 base and J by 2 bases, and 17 bases separated the two germline ends. The DNA of the CDR3 is TGTGCCAGCAGTGAAGATGGCAGGGGAATTAGAAACACTGAAGCTTTCTTT. As protein: CASSEDGRGIRNTEAFF.

This clone was seen just once. CDR3 sequence: CASSVGPGNYNEQFF. CDR3 in DNA: TGTGCCAGCAGCGTCGGACCAGGAAACTACAATGAGCAGTTCTTC. This sequence joins TRBV9 and TRBJ2-1; D remains ambiguous. Germline V CDR1 and CDR2: SGDLS, YYNGEE. V was trimmed by 2 bases and J by 3 bases, leaving 12 bases between them. The CDR3 totals 15 residues.

This clone appeared a single time. The V call is TRBV21-1, the J call TRBJ1-2. TRBV21-1 is noted as a pseudogene. The CDR3 runs 13 residues. CDR3 bases: TGTGCCAGCATCCTGTGGGGTGTTTGTGGCTACACCTTC. This gives the protein CASILWGVCGYTF.

A note on this clone: The same CDR3 arises from other DNA sequences in this sample as well. The V and J genes are TRBV11-3 and TRBJ1-3; 8 nucleotides align to TRBD1. Germline V CDR1 and CDR2: SGHNT, YENEEA. Losses at the gene ends were 5 bases for V and 2 bases for J; bases not matched to a gene: 5. The CDR3 is made up of 15 amino acids. The CDR3 sequence is CASSPGQGPGNTIYF. In DNA form, the CDR3 reads TGTGCCAGCAGCCCCGGACAGGGCCCTGGAAACACCATATATTTT.

The chain employs TRBV6-2 or TRBV6-3 and TRBJ1-4; 9 nucleotides match TRBD1. There are 15 residues in the CDR3. V was clipped by 4 bases and J by 13 bases; unmatched bases: 13. Germline V gene lookup returns CDR1 MNHEY and CDR2 SVGEGT. The CDR3 protein is CASSLGTGTMARLFF. DNA of the CDR3: TGTGCCAGCAGTTTGGGGACAGGGACTATGGCAAGACTGTTTTTT.

The chain combines TRBV7-8 with TRBJ1-1, with a possible D match to TRBD1 (5 bases). With 2 bases removed from V and 5 bases from J, the gap between germline ends came to 9 bases. The CDR3 covers 13 residues. The germline gives CDR1 SGHVS, CDR2 FQNEAQ. The DNA for the CDR3 is TGTGCCAGCAGCTTATTTCGGGGGACTGAAGCTTTCTTT. Translated: CASSLFRGTEAFF.

This sequence joins TRBV18 and TRBJ1-2; 7 bases are a match to TRBD1. This CDR3 contains 18 residues. Losses at the gene ends were 1 base for V and 0 bases for J; bases not matched to a gene: 11. Germline lookup yields CDR1 KGHSH and CDR2 LQKENI. CDR3 residues: CASSPLPGTAVANYGYTF. CDR3 nucleotides: TGTGCCAGCTCACCACTACCCGGGACAGCCGTAGCTAACTATGGCTACACCTTC.

V gene TRBV30 combines with J gene TRBJ1-2; no reliable D call. Trimming pared 2 bases from V and 8 bases from J, leaving 15 bases between. Germline V gene data show CDR1 as GTSNPN and CDR2 as SVGIG (reference sequence). This CDR3 comprises 13 residues. CDR3 in amino acids: CAWSQRWDQGYTF. The CDR3 region has the DNA TGTGCCTGGAGTCAGAGGTGGGATCAAGGCTACACCTTC.